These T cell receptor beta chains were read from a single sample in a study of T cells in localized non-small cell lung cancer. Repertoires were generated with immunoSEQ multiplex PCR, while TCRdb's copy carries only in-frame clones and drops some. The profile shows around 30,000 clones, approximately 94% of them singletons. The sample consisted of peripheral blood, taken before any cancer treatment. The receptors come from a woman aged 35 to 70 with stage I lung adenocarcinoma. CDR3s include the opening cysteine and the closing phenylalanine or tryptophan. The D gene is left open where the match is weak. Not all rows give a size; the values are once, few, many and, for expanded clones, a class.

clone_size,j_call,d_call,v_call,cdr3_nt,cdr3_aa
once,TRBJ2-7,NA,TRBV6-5,TGTGCCAGCAGTGCAACCCCGGTTGTCGGCGAGCAGTACTTC,CASSATPVVGEQYF
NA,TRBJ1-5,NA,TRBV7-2,TGTGCCAGCAGCGGGCGGACCAATCAGCCCCAGCATTTT,CASSGRTNQPQHF
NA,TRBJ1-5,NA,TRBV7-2,TGTGCCAGCAGCTGGCGGGAGAAGGGGCCCCAGCATTTT,CASSWREKGPQHF
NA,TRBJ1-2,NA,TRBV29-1,TGCAGCGTTGAAGGGGCCGGACGGGGGAATGGCTACACCTTC,CSVEGAGRGNGYTF
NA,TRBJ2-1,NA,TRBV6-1,TGTGCCAGCAGGGAAGCGGGTGGAGCCTACAATGAGCAGTTCTTC,CASREAGGAYNEQFF
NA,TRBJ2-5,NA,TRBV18,TGTGCCAGCTCACCCCGGGGAGAAACAGAGACCCAGTACTTC,CASSPRGETETQYF
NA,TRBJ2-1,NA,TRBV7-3,TGTGCCAGCAGCTCGGCCCCAACTCCCTACAATGAGCAGTTCTTC,CASSSAPTPYNEQFF
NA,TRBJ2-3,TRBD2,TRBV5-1,TGCGCCAGCAGCTTGGGGCTTAGCGGGGGTGGAGATACGCAGTATTTT,CASSLGLSGGGDTQYF
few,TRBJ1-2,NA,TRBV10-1,TGCGCCAGCAGTGACCAATCTAACTATGGCTACACCTTC,CASSDQSNYGYTF
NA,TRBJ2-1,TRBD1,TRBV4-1,TGCGCCAGCAGTCCGACCGGACAGGGGGCGTTGAATGAGCAGTTCTTC,CASSPTGQGALNEQFF
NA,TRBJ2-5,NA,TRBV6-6,TGTGCCAGCAGTTACCCGTCAGAGACCCAGTACTTC,CASSYPSETQYF
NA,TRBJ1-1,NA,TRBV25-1,TGTGCCAGCAGTGTAAACACTGAAGCTTTCTTT,CASSVNTEAFF